The clone carrying this T cell receptor beta chain appeared a few times. The antigen is unknown. The data belong to a study of cytomegalovirus exposure and HLA in healthy donors. V lost 1 base and J lost 1, with 5 bases in between. Germline loops: CDR1 SEHNR, CDR2 FQNEAQ (reference sequence). This CDR3 has 14 amino acids. Researchers ran the PCR with 60 Vbeta and 13 Jbeta primers. The data were produced by immunoSEQ multiplex PCR, yet TCRdb's version contains in-frame clones alone and is incomplete. The table shows about 140,000 clones, with approximately 65% occurring only once. Study results and limitations: Altogether, around 160 TCR beta chains were recorded as cytomegalovirus-associated. Exclusion as indistinguishable affected some V segments, including TRBV6-2 and TRBV6-3. Researchers reportedly found TCR beta sequences accurately predicted most subjects' HLA-A and HLA-B alleles.

V and J are TRBV7-9 and TRBJ1-5; D is uncertain. Sequencing input: PBMCs. The sequence derives from a woman aged 60-75 years in good health and CMV-seronegative. This CDR3 reads CASSLGASNQPQHF. The CDR3 DNA sequence: TGTGCCAGCAGCTTAGGGGCGAGCAATCAGCCCCAGCATTTT.